The rows below give T cell receptor beta chains drawn from one sample of a study of blood T cell repertoires in COVID-19. Repertoires were generated with immunoSEQ multiplex PCR, while TCRdb's copy carries only in-frame clones and drops some. The sample yields approximately 190,000 clones, around 90% seen once. The material sequenced was peripheral blood. Receptors originate from a man aged 35 to 55 with active or convalescent COVID-19. Each CDR3 is given with its conserved first and last residue.

V gene | CDR3 protein
TRBV29-1 | CSENRDRGSGELFF
TRBV19 | CASSPDRWAPYEQYF
TRBV15 | CATSRDGPSGANVLTF
TRBV5-6 | CASSLRALDTEAFF
TRBV3-1/TRBV3-2 | CASSQGQDAEAFF
TRBV19 | CASSHGTGSSEQYF
TRBV7-9 | CASSLGRFEQYF
TRBV5-5 | CASSPKWDRGGQETQYF
TRBV9 | CASTSAPTDTQYF
TRBV12-3/TRBV12-4 | CAGRTYTGELFF
TRBV6-5 | CASRRDRRKTDTQYF
TRBV6-5 | CASSIAGVGNNEQFF
TRBV11-3 | CASSFGQGNTEAFF
TRBV20-1 | CSASRGGPYNEQFF
TRBV30 | CAWSRQGEQYF
TRBV2 | CASSESAGRSGYTF
TRBV11-1 | CASSLQGSYEQYF
TRBV3-1/TRBV3-2 | CASSQDVTRGKGGIYGYTF
TRBV5-1 | CASSVQGADGYTF
TRBV6-1 | CASSDSGWQFF
TRBV12-5 | CASGSPRGSSTDTQYF
TRBV4-2 | CASSQDLGYTF
TRBV7-2 | CASSLAPGPNTGELFF
TRBV29-1 | CSVSGESTDTQYF
TRBV15 | CATSRDQGAGGQGNEQFF
TRBV5-5 | CASSLSLAGVSTDTQYF
TRBV3-1/TRBV3-2 | CASSYRTSDTEAFF
TRBV7-8 | CASSLGEGTEAFF
TRBV5-4 | CASSAYDRRTEAFF
TRBV5-5 | CASSLAGEGYGYTF
TRBV25-1 | CASSAYYDRAGNTIYF
TRBV7-2 | CASKRRLEGEKLFF
TRBV18 | CASSPESGGILTFF
TRBV7-2 | CASSLTWATGNTIYF
TRBV28 | CASSLKGVMHNQPQHF
TRBV4-3 | CASSQAHGQGARGYTF
TRBV5-4 | CASSSTSGGYNEQFF
TRBV5-4 | CASSLANGVGYTF